These T cell receptor beta chains were read from a single sample in a study of blood T cell repertoires in COVID-19. The protocol was immunoSEQ multiplex PCR, while the TCRdb copy is restricted to in-frame clones and leaves out a portion. In the table there are just under 90,000 clones, more than 90% of which are singletons. The specimen sequenced was peripheral blood. These receptors all come from a man aged 55 to 70 with acute or convalescent COVID-19. Each CDR3 is given with its conserved first and last residue. Fields, in order: D gene, clone size, V gene, J gene, CDR3 length, CDR3 DNA, CDR3 protein. D genes are given only for firm matches. Some rows mark clone size as missing; the rest say once, few, many or name a class of expanded clone.

>NA|NA|TRBV18|TRBJ2-5|15
TGTGCCAGCTCACCACTGACGGCAGCGCAAGAGACCCAGTACTTC
CASSPLTAAQETQYF
>TRBD2|NA|TRBV3-1/TRBV3-2|TRBJ2-1|15
TGTGCCAGCAGCCCCGGGACTAGCGGGAACAATGAGCAGTTCTTC
CASSPGTSGNNEQFF
>NA|NA|TRBV11-3|TRBJ2-5|11
TGTGCCAGCAGCCTGAGGGAGACCCAGTACTTC
CASSLRETQYF
>TRBD1|once|TRBV6-6|TRBJ1-5|14
TGTGCCAGCAGTATCTCAACAGGGGGTCAGCCCCAGCATTTT
CASSISTGGQPQHF
>NA|NA|TRBV11-2|TRBJ2-7|14
TGTGCCAGCAGCTTAGCCGTCGGGGGCTACGAGCAGTACTTC
CASSLAVGGYEQYF
>TRBD1|few|TRBV5-8|TRBJ2-5|15
TGTGCCAGCAGCTTGGAGGTGACAGGGCAAGAGACCCAGTACTTC
CASSLEVTGQETQYF
>NA|few|TRBV2|TRBJ2-7|16
TGTGCCAGCAGTGAAGCGGCGGGGAAGAGCTCCTACGAGCAGTACTTC
CASSEAAGKSSYEQYF
>TRBD2|NA|TRBV5-1|TRBJ2-1|15
TGCGCCAGCAGCTTGGTTCTAGCGGGAGTCCATGAGCAGTTCTTC
CASSLVLAGVHEQFF
>NA|NA|TRBV6-5|TRBJ1-2|13
TGTGCCAGCAGTTACTGGCAGGGGACTGGCTACACCTTC
CASSYWQGTGYTF
>TRBD1|once|TRBV2|TRBJ1-4|15
TGTGCCAGCAGTGTGGGGACAGATCTTAATGAAAAACTGTTTTTT
CASSVGTDLNEKLFF
>NA|NA|TRBV15|TRBJ2-7|14
TGTGCCACCAGCAGAGTGGAGGCTAGCTACGAGCAGTACTTC
CATSRVEASYEQYF
>NA|NA|TRBV19|TRBJ1-5|15
TGTGCCAGTAGTATAGATCGGGGGACCAATCAGCCCCAGCATTTT
CASSIDRGTNQPQHF
>NA|NA|TRBV29-1|TRBJ1-5|13
TGCAGCGTTAGTGAGAATAGCAATCAGCCCCAGCATTTT
CSVSENSNQPQHF
>TRBD1|NA|TRBV19|TRBJ2-3|16
TGTGCCAGTAGTCCCGGGACAGGGGGTAGGTCAAATACGCAGTATTTT
CASSPGTGGRSNTQYF
>NA|NA|TRBV20-1|TRBJ2-3|15
TGCAGTGCTAGTGGCGGGCGATCTAGCACAGATACGCAGTATTTT
CSASGGRSSTDTQYF
>TRBD1|once|TRBV2|TRBJ2-2|15
TGTGCCAGCTTGGACAGGGTCGCGAACACCGGGGAGCTGTTTTTT
CASLDRVANTGELFF
>NA|NA|TRBV30|TRBJ2-7|13
TGTGCCTGGGGGAGGAGTAGCTCCTACGAGCAGTACTTC
CAWGRSSSYEQYF
>TRBD1|NA|TRBV5-1|TRBJ2-7|14
TGCGCCAGCAGCTTCGGACAGGGGGCGGGCGAGCAGTACTTC
CASSFGQGAGEQYF
>NA|NA|TRBV12-2|TRBJ2-7|19
NA
CASRLPDFLVAGGTYEQYF
>TRBD2|NA|TRBV5-1|TRBJ2-1|15
TGCGCCAGCAGCGTAGCGGGAGCGTTCTACAATGAGCAGTTCTTC
CASSVAGAFYNEQFF
>TRBD2|NA|TRBV6-6|TRBJ2-1|14
TGTGCCAGCAGTTACTCGGTGACTAGCGGTCGAGGGTTCTTC
CASSYSVTSGRGFF
>TRBD1|NA|TRBV5-5|TRBJ2-7|16
TGTGCCAGCAGCCCCAACCGGGACAGGTCACCTTACGAGCAGTACTTC
CASSPNRDRSPYEQYF
>NA|NA|TRBV5-1|TRBJ1-6|12
TGCGCCAGCAGCTTGGGCGATTCACCCCTCCACTTT
CASSLGDSPLHF
>NA|NA|TRBV20-1|TRBJ1-5|16
TGCAGTGCTAGTCCCATGGCGGGGGGCGGCAATCAGCCCCAGCATTTT
CSASPMAGGGNQPQHF
>TRBD2|NA|TRBV2|TRBJ2-1|15
TGTGCCAGCAGTGTCAGGACTAGCTCCTACAATGAGCAGTTCTTC
CASSVRTSSYNEQFF
>NA|NA|TRBV28|TRBJ1-5|15
TGTGCCAGCAGTTTGGGTCAGGGGTTCAGGCAGCCCCAGCATTTT
CASSLGQGFRQPQHF
>TRBD1|NA|TRBV27|TRBJ1-6|16
TGTGCCAGCAGCCAAGACAGGGGGGCTTATAATTCACCCCTCCACTTT
CASSQDRGAYNSPLHF
>NA|NA|TRBV9|TRBJ2-5|13
TGTGCCAGCAGCGGCGGGATCCAAGAGACCCAGTACTTC
CASSGGIQETQYF
>NA|NA|TRBV4-1|TRBJ1-6|15
TGCGCCAGCAGCCGAACTGGGCAGAATAATTCACCCCTCCACTTT
CASSRTGQNNSPLHF
>TRBD2|NA|TRBV14|TRBJ2-1|17
TGTGCCAGCACCCCCCCCCGGGGGGGACGGGCCTACAATGAGCAGTTCTTC
CASTPPRGGRAYNEQFF
>TRBD1|NA|TRBV25-1|TRBJ1-5|13
TGTGCCAGCAGCCAGGGGGCCCATCAGCCCCAGCATTTT
CASSQGAHQPQHF
>NA|once|TRBV6-5|TRBJ1-5|15
TGTGCCAGCACGGGGGAGTTGGGAAGCAATCAGCCCCAGCATTTT
CASTGELGSNQPQHF
>TRBD1|NA|TRBV19|TRBJ1-1|18
TGTGCCAGTACCCGTCCCCGGACAGGGTCCCTACGGAACACTGAAGCTTTCTTT
CASTRPRTGSLRNTEAFF
>NA|NA|TRBV30|TRBJ2-3|15
TGTGCCTGGAGCGACCTTAGCGGCAACACAGATACGCAGTATTTT
CAWSDLSGNTDTQYF
>TRBD1|NA|TRBV5-8|TRBJ2-7|15
TGTGCCAGCAGCTTCAGGACAGGGCGTTCCTACGAGCAGTACTTC
CASSFRTGRSYEQYF
>NA|NA|TRBV28|TRBJ1-4|15
TGTGCCAGCAGTTTAACGACAAGCCCCGCCGAAAAACTGTTTTTT
CASSLTTSPAEKLFF
>NA|NA|TRBV7-2|TRBJ1-3|16
TGTGCCAGCAGCTTAGCGGCCGTGGGGGGGGGAAACACCATATATTTT
CASSLAAVGGGNTIYF
>TRBD1|once|TRBV19|TRBJ1-5|16
TGTGCCAGTAGCACTCGAGACAGGGGCAAAAATCAGCCCCAGCATTTT
CASSTRDRGKNQPQHF
>TRBD1|NA|TRBV9|TRBJ1-2|16
TGTGCCAGCAGCCGCAAACCCGGACAGGGGCGGAATGGCTACACCTTC
CASSRKPGQGRNGYTF
>TRBD2|NA|TRBV6-2/TRBV6-3|TRBJ2-3|17
TGTGCCAGCAGTTACTCAGCGGGAGGGCCAAGGACAGATACGCAGTATTTT
CASSYSAGGPRTDTQYF
>TRBD2|NA|TRBV9|TRBJ2-1|15
TGTGCCAGCAGCGTCCGACCGACTAGCGGAAATGAGCAGTTCTTC
CASSVRPTSGNEQFF
>NA|NA|TRBV9|TRBJ2-7|15
TGTGCCAGCAGCGTAACGGGGGACAGCCCCTACGAGCAGTACTTC
CASSVTGDSPYEQYF
>NA|NA|TRBV19|TRBJ1-5|15
TGTGCCAGTAGTATATTGGGGGGGCCTCGTACCTCCCAGCATTTT
CASSILGGPRTSQHF